This T cell receptor beta chain was identified in a study of vaccination effects on CD4 cells after COVID-19. This clone is categorized as medium-sized (0.01 to 0.1%). Its antigen is not known. Isolation of CD4+ T cells took place after 10 days of culture. This CDR3 comprises 13 residues. Trimming shortened V by 5 bases and J by 4 bases, and 11 bases separated the two germline ends. Germline assignment: CDR1 MNHEY and CDR2 SVGAGI. Assay used: immunoSEQ multiplex PCR; TCRdb lists only in-frame clones, some missing. The sample consists of approximately 50,000 clones, more than 75% of them appearing once.

The V gene is TRBV6-5, the J gene TRBJ1-1; a weak D match, TRBD1 (6 bases). The sequencing used CD4+ T cells from PBMCs cultured without peptide, collected before COVID-19 vaccination. The sequence derives from a human donor who had a prior SARS-CoV-2 infection. As DNA, the CDR3 is TGTGCCAGCAGTACAGGGCCTGTCACTGAAGCTTTCTTT. Protein sequence: CASSTGPVTEAFF.